The entry below gives a single T cell receptor beta chain sequence along with its context. Its cognate antigen has yet to be identified. Base qualities were left out, and no much larger clone turns up one base away. Using the deep immunoSEQ assay, TCR CDR3 regions were amplified from genomic DNA by multiplex PCR. Extracted genomic DNA from each cell subset was spread evenly across all wells of several immunoSEQ 96-well plates, with each plate serving as a replicate. Each replicate PCR for sorted subsets received roughly 0.2 ug genomic DNA, equal to about 30,000 T cell genomes. Purified libraries were quantified with a Qubit 3.0 fluorometer, sized on a Bioanalyzer 2100, and re-quantified with the KAPA Library Quantification kit. Every immunoSEQ 96-well plate was sequenced on a separate single-read 150-cycle Illumina NextSeq 550 flow cell. The paper's processing steps were these. Because the immunoSEQ output held only junctional sequences and lacked quality scores, the filtering could not match the filtering applied to full-length reads. To assign V/J genes and CDR3, sequences were annotated using PyIR, a Python wrapper for IgBLAST v1.9, with IMGT germline references. Any read was removed if the V/J assignment was weak (E-value above 1e-6), the CDR3 was missing, or the read contained stop codons, out-of-frame junctions, or ambiguous translated residues. V3J clonotypes were defined by identical inferred V gene, J gene, and CDR3 amino acid sequence. Percentage overlap between repertoires was calculated by dividing the number of shared unique clonotypes by the size of the smaller repertoire. Richness of each repertoire was evaluated using RTK rarefaction, the Chao1 estimator, and Recon v2.1 estimates of unobserved clonotypes. Generation probabilities for all TCRbeta clonotypes obtained by the gDNA method from four donors were computed using OLGA. Here the immuneACCESS table is served through TCRdb, limited to in-frame sequences with V and J called. Missing clones are a known gap in these copies; in checked studies unresolved V genes cover under half, and the rest lacks a known reason. V and J calls and clone size are as listed in that table; D and trimming were resolved from the DNA. The table for this sample lists some 2.1 million clones; about 93% of them were counted only once. Together, the top ten hold more than 1.5% of the sample.

The data were obtained in a study of shared clonotypes between healthy human individuals (TCRdb year 2020). With respect to the entire study: The cohort included three men and a couple of women between 18 and 49 years of age. Each donor's leukapheresis produced roughly between roughly 0.85 and 10 billion PBMCs. For each donor, CD4 naive and CD4 memory were each given three plates, CD8 naive was given two plates, and CD8 memory was given one plate. To estimate repertoire size and how much clonotype sharing occurs between individuals, the study deeply sequenced the blood TCR repertoires of 4 to 6 healthy adults. To increase sequencing depth and limit assay-specific biases, different laboratories used diverse techniques to prepare libraries and sequence TCR repertoires. Paper-wide results and their limitations: Sampling was limited to blood, and TCR repertoires in tissue likely differ from TCR repertoires in blood. Compared with non-shared clonotypes, the clonotypes found in all four sorted-subset donors had higher generation probabilities. Pairwise subsampling led to the expectation that sequencing depth would affect the degree of clonotype sharing among donors. Naive subsets generally had larger estimated clonotype richness than memory subsets. Because the study included a small number of donors, the genetic and exposure-history diversity represented was limited. Rarefaction of sorted-subset datasets indicated incomplete sequencing despite the large sequencing depth. When a few donors were compared, the shared fraction of clonotypes was 5% to 6.5% for naive CD4, around 3.6% for naive CD8, roughly 2.5% for memory CD4, and around 0.37% for memory CD8.

The germline ends are 15 bases apart after V is trimmed by 3 bases and J by 3 bases. From a lookup of the germline V gene, CDR1 and CDR2 are SGHAT and FQNNGV. The CDR3 starts with the cysteine, ends with the phenylalanine, and has 15 residues. Only the CDR3 DNA is retained, 45 bases long and in frame from the first base. CD8 naive samples were obtained by positive selection for CCR7 among CD45RO-negative cells, yielding a CD45RA+CCR7+ population from which TemRA cells were excluded. The donors were healthy, HIV-negative adults who had no recently reported acute infections or vaccinations. All donors were Caucasian adults living in Nashville, Tennessee, USA. Blood was obtained by leukapheresis, after which PBMCs were separated by Ficoll-Histopaque density gradient centrifugation and cryopreserved in liquid nitrogen vapor phase. Purity and quantity of every magnetically sorted T cell population were checked by analytical flow cytometry. Genomic DNA was isolated from each sorted fraction and quantified by UV absorbance on a Nanodrop 2000c.

The chain is encoded by TRBV11-2 joined to TRBJ2-7; TRBD2 is a weak D gene call, 5 bases matching. The sequenced sample was naive CD8+ T cells from PBMCs. The sample's cell subset or site label, in plain terms: CD45RA+CCR7+. This sequence originates from a man aged 18 to 29 in good health. Some clones in this sample may be carry-over from other donors' samples. The bases read TGTGCCAGCAGCTTCTTCCCGGGAATACTCTACGAGCAGTACTTC. The encoded protein is CASSFFPGILYEQYF.